This T cell receptor (beta chain) was obtained from a study of tumor-infiltrating lymphocytes in primary liver carcinoma. As for the study in general: T1-T3 N0M0 was the stage of the tumors, which were 4.2 to 10 cm across. General observations from the study: The overlap of tumor-adjacent and tumor-blood pairs was smaller than that of tumor region pairs. The top-250-clone fraction was significantly higher in tumors than in blood (p = 0.039).

Regarding this clonotype: Its antigen is undetermined. An end of the junction does not agree with germline; a read error may underlie this.

Between roughly 17 and 30 mg of unsorted bulk tissue served as the source from which RNA and DNA were co-extracted. The sampling covered five separate regions of each tumor. TCR beta cDNA came from roughly 0.45 ug total RNA, primed with a constant-region primer. Sequencing libraries for TCR beta derived from three nested multiplex PCR rounds that used slightly modified ARM-PCR. The two initial PCR rounds, nine to eleven cycles each, used TRBV1-TRBV30 forward and C-beta reverse primers. TCRdb reprocessed the multiplex PCR reads via MiXCR and lists one record per CDR3 protein. The sample shows more than 95,000 distinct CDR3 sequences, around 84% of them seen only once. The CDR3 is made up of 18 amino acids.

The rearrangement links TRBV12-3 or TRBV12-4 to TRBJ2-2, with a weak D call TRBD2 (7 bases). The receptor's source is a man aged 40-49 years with primary liver carcinoma and hepatitis B virus infection. Material for sequencing was liver tumor tissue from sampling region 3. Subset meaning: tumor region T3, left-lateral pole. The DNA for the CDR3 is TGTGCCAGCAGCTTCCCCACGGGGGGCTTAGCGAACACCGTGGGGCTGCTTTTT. This encodes CASSFPTGGLANTVGLLF.